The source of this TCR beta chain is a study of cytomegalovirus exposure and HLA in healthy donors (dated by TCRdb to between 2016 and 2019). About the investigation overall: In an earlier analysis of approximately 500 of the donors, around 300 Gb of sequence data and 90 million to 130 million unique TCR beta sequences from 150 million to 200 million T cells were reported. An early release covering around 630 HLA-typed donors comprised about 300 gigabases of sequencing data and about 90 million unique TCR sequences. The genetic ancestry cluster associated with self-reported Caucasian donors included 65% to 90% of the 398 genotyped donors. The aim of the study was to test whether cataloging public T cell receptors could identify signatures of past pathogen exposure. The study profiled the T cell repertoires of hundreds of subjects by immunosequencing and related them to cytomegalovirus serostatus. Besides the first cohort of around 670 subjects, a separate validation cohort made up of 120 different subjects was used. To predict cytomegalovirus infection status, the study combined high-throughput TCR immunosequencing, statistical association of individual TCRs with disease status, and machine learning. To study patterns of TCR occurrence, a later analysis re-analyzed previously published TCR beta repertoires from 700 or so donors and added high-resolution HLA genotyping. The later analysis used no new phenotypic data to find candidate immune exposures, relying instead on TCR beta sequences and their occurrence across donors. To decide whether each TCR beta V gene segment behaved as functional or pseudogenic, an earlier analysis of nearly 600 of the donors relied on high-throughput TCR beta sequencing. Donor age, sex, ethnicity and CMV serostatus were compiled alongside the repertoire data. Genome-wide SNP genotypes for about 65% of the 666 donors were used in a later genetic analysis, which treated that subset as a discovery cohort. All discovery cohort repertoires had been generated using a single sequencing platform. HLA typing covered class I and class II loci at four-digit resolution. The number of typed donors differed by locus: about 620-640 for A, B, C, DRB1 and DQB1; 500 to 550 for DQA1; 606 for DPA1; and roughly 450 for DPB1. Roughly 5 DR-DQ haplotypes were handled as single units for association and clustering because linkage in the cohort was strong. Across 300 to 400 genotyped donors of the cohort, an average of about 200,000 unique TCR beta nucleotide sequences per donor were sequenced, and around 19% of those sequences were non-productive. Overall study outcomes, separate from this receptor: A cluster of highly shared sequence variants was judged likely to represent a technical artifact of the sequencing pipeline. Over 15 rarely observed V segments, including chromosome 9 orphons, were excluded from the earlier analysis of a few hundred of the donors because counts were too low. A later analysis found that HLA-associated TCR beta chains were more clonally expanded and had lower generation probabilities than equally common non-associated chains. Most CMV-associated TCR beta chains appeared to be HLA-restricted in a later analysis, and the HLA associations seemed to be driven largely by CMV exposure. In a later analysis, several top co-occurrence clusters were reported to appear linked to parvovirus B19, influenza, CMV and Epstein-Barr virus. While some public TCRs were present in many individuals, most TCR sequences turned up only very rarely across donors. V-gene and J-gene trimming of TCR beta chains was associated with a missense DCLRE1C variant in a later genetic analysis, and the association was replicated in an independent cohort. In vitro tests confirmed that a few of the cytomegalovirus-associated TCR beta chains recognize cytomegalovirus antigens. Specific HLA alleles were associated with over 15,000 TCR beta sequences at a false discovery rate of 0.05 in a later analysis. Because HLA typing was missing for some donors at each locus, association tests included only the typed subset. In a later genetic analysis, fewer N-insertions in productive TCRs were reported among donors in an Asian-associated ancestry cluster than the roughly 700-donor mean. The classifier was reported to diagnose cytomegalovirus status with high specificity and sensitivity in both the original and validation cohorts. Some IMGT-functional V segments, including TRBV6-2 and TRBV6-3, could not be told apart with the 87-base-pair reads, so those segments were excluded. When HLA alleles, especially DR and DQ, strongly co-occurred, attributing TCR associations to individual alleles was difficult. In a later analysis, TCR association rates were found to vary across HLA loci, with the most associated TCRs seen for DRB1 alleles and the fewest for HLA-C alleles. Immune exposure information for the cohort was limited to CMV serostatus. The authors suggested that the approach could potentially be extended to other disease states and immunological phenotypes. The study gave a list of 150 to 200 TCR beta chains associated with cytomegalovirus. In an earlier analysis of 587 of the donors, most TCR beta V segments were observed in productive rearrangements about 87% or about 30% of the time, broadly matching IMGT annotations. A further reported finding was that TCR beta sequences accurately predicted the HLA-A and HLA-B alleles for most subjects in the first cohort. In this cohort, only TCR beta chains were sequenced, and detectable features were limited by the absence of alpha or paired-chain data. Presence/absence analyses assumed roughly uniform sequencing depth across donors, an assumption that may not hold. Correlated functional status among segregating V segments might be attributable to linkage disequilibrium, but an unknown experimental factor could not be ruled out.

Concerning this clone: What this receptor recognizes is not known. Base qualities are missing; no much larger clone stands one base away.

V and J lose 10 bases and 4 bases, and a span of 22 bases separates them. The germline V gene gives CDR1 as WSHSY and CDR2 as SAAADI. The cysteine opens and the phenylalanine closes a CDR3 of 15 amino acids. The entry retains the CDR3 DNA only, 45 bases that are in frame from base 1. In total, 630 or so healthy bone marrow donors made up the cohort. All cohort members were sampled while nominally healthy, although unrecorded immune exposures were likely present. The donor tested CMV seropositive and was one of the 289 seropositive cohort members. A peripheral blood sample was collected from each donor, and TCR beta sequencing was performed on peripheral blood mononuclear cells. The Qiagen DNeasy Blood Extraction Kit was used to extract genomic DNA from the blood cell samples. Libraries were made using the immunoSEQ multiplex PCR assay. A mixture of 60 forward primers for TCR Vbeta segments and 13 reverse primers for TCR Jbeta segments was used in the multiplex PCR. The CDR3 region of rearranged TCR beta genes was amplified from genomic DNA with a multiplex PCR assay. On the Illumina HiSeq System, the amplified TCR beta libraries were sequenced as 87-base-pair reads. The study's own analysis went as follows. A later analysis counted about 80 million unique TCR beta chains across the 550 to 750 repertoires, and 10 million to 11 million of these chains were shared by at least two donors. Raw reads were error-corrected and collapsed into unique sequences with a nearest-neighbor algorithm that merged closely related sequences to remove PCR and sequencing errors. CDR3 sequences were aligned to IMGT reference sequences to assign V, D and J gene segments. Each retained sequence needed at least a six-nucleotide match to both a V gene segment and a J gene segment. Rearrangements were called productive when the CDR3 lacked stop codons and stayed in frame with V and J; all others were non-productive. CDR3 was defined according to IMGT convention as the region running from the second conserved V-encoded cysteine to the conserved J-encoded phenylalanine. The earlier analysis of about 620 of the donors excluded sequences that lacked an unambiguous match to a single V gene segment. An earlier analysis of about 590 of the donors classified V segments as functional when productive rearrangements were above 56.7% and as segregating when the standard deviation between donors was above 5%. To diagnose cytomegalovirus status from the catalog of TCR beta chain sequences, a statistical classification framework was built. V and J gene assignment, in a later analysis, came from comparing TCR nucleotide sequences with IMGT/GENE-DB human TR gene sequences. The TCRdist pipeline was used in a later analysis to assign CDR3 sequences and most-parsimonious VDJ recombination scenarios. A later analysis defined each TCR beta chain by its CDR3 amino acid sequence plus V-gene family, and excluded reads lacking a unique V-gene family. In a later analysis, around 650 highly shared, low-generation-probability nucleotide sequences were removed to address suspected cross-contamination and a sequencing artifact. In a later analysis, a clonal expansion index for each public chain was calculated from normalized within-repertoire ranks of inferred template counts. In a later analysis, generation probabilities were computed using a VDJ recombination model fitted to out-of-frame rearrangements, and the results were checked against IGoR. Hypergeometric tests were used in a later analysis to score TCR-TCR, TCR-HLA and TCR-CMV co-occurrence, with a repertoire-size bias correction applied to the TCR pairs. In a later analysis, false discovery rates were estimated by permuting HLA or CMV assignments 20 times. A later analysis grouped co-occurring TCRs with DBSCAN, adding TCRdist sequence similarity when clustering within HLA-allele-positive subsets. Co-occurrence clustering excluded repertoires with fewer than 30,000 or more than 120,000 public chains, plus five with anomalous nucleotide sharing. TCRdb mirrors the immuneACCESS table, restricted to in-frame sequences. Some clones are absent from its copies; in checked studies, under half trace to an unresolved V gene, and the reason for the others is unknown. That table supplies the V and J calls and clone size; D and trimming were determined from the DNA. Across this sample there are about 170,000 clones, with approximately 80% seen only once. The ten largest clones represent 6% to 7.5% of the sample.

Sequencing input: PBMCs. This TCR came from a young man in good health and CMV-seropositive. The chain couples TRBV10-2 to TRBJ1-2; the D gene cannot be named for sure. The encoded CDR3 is CAISTEGRESYGYTF. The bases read TGCGCCATCTCGACTGAGGGAAGGGAGAGCTATGGCTACACCTTC.